What follows is one T cell receptor (beta chain) and its context. Its antigen is unidentified. There are 14 residues in the CDR3. CDR1 and CDR2 from the germline V gene are SQVTM and ANQGSEA. Trimming removed 0 bases from V and 0 bases from J; junction bases left unmatched: 2. An approximately 120-subject validation cohort, separate from the roughly 680-subject first cohort, supplied the donors. These data originate in a study of cytomegalovirus exposure and HLA in healthy donors. Background on the study: A subsequent analysis reported that the 110 or so validation repertoires were produced on the same platform that had also been used for the roughly 670 first-cohort repertoires.

Whole-study results and caveats: There were around 160 TCR beta chains listed as cytomegalovirus-associated. According to a subsequent analysis, TCR clusters from the first cohort were inclined to appear together in the 120 validation repertoires.

Method: immunoSEQ multiplex PCR; TCRdb's copy keeps in-frame clones and lacks some. The sample yields 120,000 or so clones, 80% to 90% seen once. Material: PBMCs. This chain joins TRBV29-1 and TRBJ2-7; 7 nucleotides match TRBD1. This clonotype was obtained from a woman aged 18-30 years in good health and CMV-seronegative. The CDR3 loop reads CSVEETGSSYEQYF. In DNA, the CDR3 is TGCAGCGTTGAAGAGACAGGGAGCTCCTACGAGCAGTACTTC.